Following are 20 T cell receptor beta chains from one sample sequenced in a study of blood T cells in healthy people across ages. Using a J-beta primer mix together with a sample-barcoded 5' primer, a second PCR was run for 7 to 11 cycles. TCRdb reanalysed the 5' RACE reads using MiXCR and keeps one entry per CDR3 protein. The sample has 600,000 or so distinct CDR3 sequences, 25% to 35% seen once. The sequenced sample consisted of blood. The receptors here all came from a woman older than 75 in good health.

This chain joins TRBV5-6 and TRBJ1-2; 10 bases are shared with TRBD1. The CDR3 is 15 residues long. J gave up 4 bases and V 7 bases, and 10 bases lay outside the gene matches. Germline V gene lookup returns CDR1 SGHDT and CDR2 YYEEEE. CDR3 loop: CASRDRGLLGYGYTF. The CDR3 nucleotides are TGTGCCAGCCGGGACAGGGGCCTTCTAGGCTATGGCTACACCTTC.

This clonotype has at least ten counts. The rearrangement links TRBV30 to TRBJ2-5; D may be TRBD2 (5 bases). Trimming cost V 2 bases and J 6 bases, with 10 bases left between them. CDR1 and CDR2 (germline): GTSNPN, SVGIG (reference sequence). This CDR3 spans 12 amino acids. CDR3: CAWSRGLQTQYF. The CDR3 coding sequence is TGTGCCTGGAGTAGAGGACTTCAGACCCAGTACTTC.

This clonotype was counted many times. The chain employs TRBV29-1 and TRBJ2-1; D might be TRBD1 (6 bases). The length of the CDR3 is 14 residues. Per the germline V gene, CDR1 is SQVTM and CDR2 is ANQGSEA. With 6 bases removed from V and 4 bases from J, the gap between germline ends came to 16 bases. CDR3 DNA sequence: TGCAGCGTCAAGGTGGCAGGGGCGTACAATGAGCAGTTCTTC. Translation: CSVKVAGAYNEQFF.

The J gene is TRBJ2-1, the V gene TRBV7-3, with TRBD2 identical over 9 bases. Trimming cost V 2 bases and J 6 bases; bases outside gene matches: 5. Germline V gene lookup returns CDR1 SGHTA and CDR2 FQGTGA. CDR3 length: 15 amino acids. The CDR3 nucleotides read TGTGCCAGCAGCTTACTAGCGGGGATGGGCAATGAGCAGTTCTTC. Protein product: CASSLLAGMGNEQFF.

This clonotype occurred a few times. This rearrangement joins TRBV19 to TRBJ1-4; 7 bases agree with TRBD1. Germline assignment: CDR1 LNHDA and CDR2 SQIVND (reference sequence). The CDR3 covers 16 residues. V dropped 7 bases and J dropped 8; count of bases not matched to a gene: 16. The CDR3 sequence: CASTILGGTEEEKLFF. The CDR3 region has the DNA TGTGCCAGTACCATATTGGGAGGGACAGAGGAAGAAAAACTGTTTTTT.

The chain combines TRBV10-3 with TRBJ1-1, with 10 bases aligning to TRBD1. The V segment lost 6 bases and the J segment 6 bases; nucleotides outside the gene matches: 4. Germline loops: CDR1 ENHRY, CDR2 SYGVKD. CDR3 length: 13 amino acids. The chain's CDR3 is CAIRGQGLSEAFF. In nucleotides, the CDR3 is TGTGCCATCAGGGGACAGGGGCTGTCTGAAGCTTTCTTT.

There are many counts of this clonotype. The chain employs TRBV27 and TRBJ1-5; TRBD1 matches at 7 bases. Germline V lookup: CDR1 MNHEY, CDR2 SMNVEV (reference sequence). With V trimmed by 6 bases and J by 9 bases, 8 bases remained unmatched. This CDR3 is built from 13 residues. Here the CDR3 DNA reads TGTGCCAGCAGCGACAGGGCCTTAAGGCCCCAGCATTTT. This encodes CASSDRALRPQHF.

V gene TRBV5-1 combines with J gene TRBJ2-5; D is unclear. Judging by the DNA end, TRBJ2-7 fits better; the J call may be wrong. CDR3 length equals 15 residues. Germline V lookup: CDR1 SGHRS, CDR2 YFSETQ. This CDR3 reads CASSLGEVVMDEQYF. CDR3 sequence (DNA): TGCGCCAGCAGCTTGGGAGAGGTGGTCATGGACGAGCAGTACTTC.

This clonotype was detected ten times or more. The chain recombines TRBV20-1 with TRBJ2-5; 12 positions agree with TRBD1. The CDR3 sequence is 16 residues long. Germline-derived CDR1 and CDR2 are DFQATT and SNEGSKA (reference sequence). V shed 1 base and J 6 bases; nucleotides not matched to a gene: 9. Here the CDR3 reads CSARGLGGQGAQTQYF. The CDR3 DNA is TGCAGTGCTAGAGGTCTCGGGGGACAGGGGGCACAGACCCAGTACTTC.

In this sample, this clonotype turned up many times. This chain links TRBV5-1 with TRBJ2-5, with 13 bases lining up with TRBD2. CDR1 and CDR2 from the germline V gene are SGHRS and YFSETQ. V gave up 3 bases and J gave up 1 base; unmatched junction bases: 3. The CDR3 has 16 residues. The CDR3, as DNA: TGCGCCAGCAGCTCCGGACTAGCGGGGGTCCAAGAGACCCAGTACTTC. Translated, it gives CASSSGLAGVQETQYF.

In this sample, this clonotype turned up many times. V gene TRBV6-6 combines with J gene TRBJ1-2; D gene unclear. V was trimmed by 6 bases and J by 2 bases, leaving 13 bases between them. CDR1 MNHNY and CDR2 SVGAGI come from the germline V gene (reference sequence). The CDR3 length is 14 residues. CDR3 residues: CASRIQGRNYGYTF. For the CDR3, the DNA is TGTGCCAGCAGGATTCAAGGACGGAACTATGGCTACACCTTC.

The chain uses TRBV4-2 and TRBJ2-1, with 9 bases matching TRBD2. The tail of the sequence fits TRBJ2-7 better, so the J call may be wrong. CDR3 length: 16 residues. Germline loops: CDR1 LGHNA, CDR2 YNFKEQ. In nucleotides, the CDR3 is TGTGCCAGCAGCCAAGAAGCGGGGGGCTCCTACAATGAGCAGTACTTC. Amino acid sequence: CASSQEAGGSYNEQYF.

V and J are TRBV7-3 and TRBJ1-5; maybe TRBD1 (5 bases). Trimming left V 4 bases short and J 1 base short, with 20 bases between. CDR1 is SGHTA and CDR2 is FQGTGA in the germline V gene. CDR3 length: 18 residues. CDR3 in amino acids: CASSSGRRAIKSNQPQHF. CDR3 sequence (DNA): TGTGCCAGCAGCTCGGGACGCCGAGCGATAAAAAGCAATCAGCCCCAGCATTTT.

This clonotype showed up many times. V and J are TRBV5-1 and TRBJ2-1; 11 bases align to TRBD2. The CDR3 has 16 amino acids. Germline CDR1 is SGHRS and CDR2 is YFSETQ. Losses at the gene ends were 4 bases for V and 8 bases for J; bases not matched to a gene: 11. CDR3 region: CASSPRVAGGLDEQFF. The CDR3 DNA is TGCGCCAGCAGCCCCCGGGTAGCGGGGGGGCTGGATGAGCAGTTCTTC.

This clonotype was seen ten or more times. This chain uses TRBV7-2 with TRBJ2-7; no clear D gene. V was cut by 4 bases and J by 6 bases, with 13 bases left in between. The CDR3 has 13 amino acids. Looked up from germline, CDR1 is SGHTA and CDR2 is FQGNSA. DNA of the CDR3: TGTGCCAGCAGCTCGAGTCTCGGAATCGAGCAGTACTTC. Translated, it gives CASSSSLGIEQYF.

This clonotype was counted many times. This rearrangement joins TRBV29-1 to TRBJ2-7; no firm D call. This CDR3 has 11 amino acids. Germline V CDR1 and CDR2: SQVTM, ANQGSEA. V lost 1 base and J lost 4, with 5 bases in between. DNA for the CDR3: TGCAGCGTTGAAGCCGGGTACGAGCAGTACTTC. This encodes CSVEAGYEQYF.

The count of this clonotype is one. The chain has TRBV7-2 and TRBJ1-3; 8 bases are shared with TRBD1. The CDR3 runs to 14 residues. J was trimmed by 3 bases and V by 6 bases; bases with no gene match: 4. Germline V gives CDR1 SGHTA, CDR2 FQGNSA. The CDR3, as DNA: TGTGCCAGCAGTCGAGGACAGGGTGGAAACACCATATATTTT. Translated: CASSRGQGGNTIYF.

In regard to this clonotype: A much larger clone differs from this one at a single base, so this may be a read error. The V gene is TRBV5-1, the J gene TRBJ1-3; D not certain. CDR1 and CDR2 from the germline V gene are SGHRS and YFSETQ. This CDR3 comprises 14 residues. V was pared by 7 bases and J by 1 base, with 12 bases between. The CDR3 DNA sequence: TGCGCCAGCGGCCTAACTTTGTCTGGAAACACCATATATTTT. This translates into CASGLTLSGNTIYF.

This clonotype has just a few counts. The chain employs TRBV4-2 and TRBJ2-3; TRBD2 is a possible D gene (6 bases). The V end lost 2 bases, the J end lost 6 bases, and 9 bases lay between the germline ends. Germline assignment: CDR1 LGHNA and CDR2 YNFKEQ. The CDR3 runs to 13 residues. CDR3 residues: CASSQLAGDTQYF. CDR3 coding DNA: TGTGCCAGCAGCCAACTGGCGGGGGATACGCAGTATTTT.

The chain has TRBV6-5 and TRBJ2-3, with no clear D. The CDR3 runs 11 residues. Trimming left V 4 bases short and J 7 bases short, with 6 bases between. Germline CDR1 reads MNHEY; CDR2 reads SVGAGI. This CDR3 is CASSSSNTQYF. DNA for the CDR3: TGTGCCAGCAGTTCATCCAATACGCAGTATTTT.